This paragraph reports one TCR beta chain. Participant-given clinical history determined each cohort assignment. These data come from a study of blood T cell repertoires in COVID-19. Study background: T cells, B-cell-depleted T cells, or PBMCs supplied cDNA or gDNA.

The germline V and J ends were trimmed by 2 bases and 1 base, with 9 bases remaining between them. CDR1 MNHEY and CDR2 SVGEGT come from the germline V gene. The CDR3 runs to 15 residues. This table comes from immunoSEQ multiplex PCR, and its TCRdb copy is limited to in-frame clones, with some not included. This sample has more than 120,000 clones, with roughly 84% found just once. The sequenced sample consisted of PBMCs or T cells enriched from blood (not recorded which). This TCR was sampled from a middle-aged man in a cohort exposed to, infected with or recovered from COVID-19 (not recorded which). The chain has TRBV6-2 or TRBV6-3 and TRBJ1-5; D may be TRBD1 (5 bases). CDR3 amino acids: CASSYVGGSNQPQHF. CDR3 nucleotide sequence: TGTGCCAGCAGTTACGTGGGGGGAAGCAATCAGCCCCAGCATTTT.